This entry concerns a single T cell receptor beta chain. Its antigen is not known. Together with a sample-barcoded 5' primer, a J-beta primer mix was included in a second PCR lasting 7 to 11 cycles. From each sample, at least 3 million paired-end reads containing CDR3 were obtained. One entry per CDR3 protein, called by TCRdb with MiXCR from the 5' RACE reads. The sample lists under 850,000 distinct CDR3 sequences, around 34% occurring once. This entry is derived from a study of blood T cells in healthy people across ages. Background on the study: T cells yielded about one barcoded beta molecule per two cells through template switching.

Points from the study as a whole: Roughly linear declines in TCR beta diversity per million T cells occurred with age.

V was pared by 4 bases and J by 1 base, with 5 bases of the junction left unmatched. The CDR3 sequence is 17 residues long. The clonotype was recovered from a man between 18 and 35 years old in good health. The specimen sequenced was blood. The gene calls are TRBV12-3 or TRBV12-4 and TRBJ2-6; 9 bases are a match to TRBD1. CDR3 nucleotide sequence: TGTGCCAGCAGTTCAGGACAGGGGTTGTCTGGGGCCAACGTCCTGACTTTC. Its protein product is CASSSGQGLSGANVLTF.